This T cell receptor beta chain was recorded in a study of blood T cell repertoires in COVID-19. Study at large: Acute and convalescent COVID-19 samples came from the United States, Italy and Spain.

Here immunoSEQ multiplex PCR was the method, and the copy in TCRdb shows in-frame clones only, minus some. The sample has around 190,000 clones; under 85% are singletons. CDR3 length: 13 amino acids. Germline trimming cut 1 base from V and 8 bases from J; bases unmatched to any gene: 5. Germline values: CDR1 SGHRS, CDR2 YFSETQ. The chain recombines TRBV5-1 with TRBJ1-2; the match to TRBD1 covers 7 bases. Sequencing was done on a sample of peripheral blood. The clonotype originates from a human donor in a cohort sampled during active COVID-19. The CDR3, as DNA: TGCGCCAGCAGCTTGAAAGGGGGCTTGGGCTACACCTTC. Protein: CASSLKGGLGYTF.